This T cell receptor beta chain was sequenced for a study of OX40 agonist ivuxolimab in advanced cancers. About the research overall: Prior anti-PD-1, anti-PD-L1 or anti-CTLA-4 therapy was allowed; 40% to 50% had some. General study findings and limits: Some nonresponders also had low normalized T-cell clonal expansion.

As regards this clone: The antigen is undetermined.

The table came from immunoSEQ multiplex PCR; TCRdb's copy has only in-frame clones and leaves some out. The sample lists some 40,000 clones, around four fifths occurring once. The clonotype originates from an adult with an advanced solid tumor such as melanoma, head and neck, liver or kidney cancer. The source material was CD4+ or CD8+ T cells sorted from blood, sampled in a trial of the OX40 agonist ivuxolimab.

In DNA, the CDR3 is TGTGCCAGCTCACACCCGGGACAGGGTAATAGGAATGAGCAGTTCTTC. This translates into CASSHPGQGNRNEQFF. This chain joins TRBV18 and TRBJ2-1; 9 bases are shared with TRBD1. Unmatched junction bases numbered 11, after V lost 4 bases and J lost 7 bases. The CDR3 has 16 residues. Germline V lookup: CDR1 KGHSH, CDR2 LQKENI.